This TCR beta chain emerged from a study of T-cell memory formation after mild COVID-19. The germline CDR1 and CDR2 sequences are WSHSY and SAAADI. This CDR3 is built from 11 residues. Trimming cost V 3 bases and J 8 bases, with 6 bases left between them. TCRdb redid the calling of the 5' RACE reads with MiXCR, one entry per CDR3 protein. The sample holds approximately 48,000 distinct CDR3 sequences, 5.5% to 7.5% seen once. Material for sequencing was PBMCs or a T cell subset sorted from them (not recorded which). The rearrangement uses TRBV10-2 and TRBJ2-3; the D gene could be TRBD1 or TRBD2 (5 bases each). This clonotype was sampled from a man aged 18 to 30 who had mild COVID-19 (a few samples of this study predate the infection). Cell type and time point are not known. The CDR3 DNA reads as TGCGCCAGCAGTGATGGGGGTACGCAGTATTTT. Translated, it gives CASSDGGTQYF.